These 22 T cell receptor beta chains share one sample of origin, sequenced in a study of cytomegalovirus exposure and HLA in healthy donors. Here immunoSEQ multiplex PCR was the method, and the copy in TCRdb shows in-frame clones only, minus some. Seen here are some 200,000 clones, more than 65% observed once, and the top ten hold under 15%. What was sequenced was PBMCs. The receptors were sampled from a woman in her twenties or thirties in good health and CMV-seropositive.

This chain joins TRBV14 and TRBJ2-7; 11 nucleotides agree with TRBD1. This CDR3 is built from 15 residues. V dropped 1 base and J dropped 6; count of bases not matched to a gene: 5. Germline CDR1 and CDR2: SGHDN and FVKESK. The CDR3 DNA reads as TGTGCCAGCAGCCAAGGGAGGACAGGGGGCCTCGAGCAGTACTTC. It translates to CASSQGRTGGLEQYF. The whole variable domain, filled in from reference TRBV14 and TRBJ2-7, reads EAGVTQFPSHSVIEKGQTVTLRCDPISGHDNLYWYRRVMGKEIKFLLHFVKESKQDESGMPNNRFLAERTGGTYSTLKVQPAELEDSGVYFCASSQGRTGGLEQYFGPGTRLTVT.

This sequence joins TRBV27 and TRBJ2-7; no definite D call. The CDR3 is 14 amino acids. Trimming took off 5 bases at V and 4 bases at J, with 15 bases between the two ends. CDR1 and CDR2 (germline): MNHEY, SMNVEV (reference sequence). The CDR3, as DNA: TGTGCCAGCAGTCTTAGTATGTCCCCTTACGAGCAGTACTTC. This sequence encodes CASSLSMSPYEQYF.

This chain links TRBV11-3 with TRBJ2-7; 7 bases agree with TRBD2. V was pared by 4 bases and J by 7 bases, with 4 bases of the junction left unmatched. This CDR3 contains 12 residues. Germline V gene data show CDR1 as SGHNT and CDR2 as YENEEA. As DNA, the CDR3 is TGTGCCAGCAGCTCCCTCGGGAGGGAGCAGTACTTC. Translation: CASSSLGREQYF. Full variable domain (outside the CDR3, taken from reference TRBV11-3 and TRBJ2-7): EAGVVQSPRYKIIEKKQPVAFWCNPISGHNTLYWYLQNLGQGPELLIRYENEEAVDDSQLPKDRFSAERLKGVDSTLKIQPAELGDSAVYLCASSSLGREQYFGPGTRLTVT.

V is TRBV30 and J is TRBJ2-7, with 8 bases lining up with TRBD1. V shed 5 bases, J shed 2 bases, and the junction held 5 bases outside the gene matches. The CDR3 runs to 13 residues. From germline, CDR1 is GTSNPN and CDR2 SVGIG (reference sequence). CDR3 in DNA: TGTGCCTGGGGACAGGGCCCTACCTACGAGCAGTACTTC. This encodes CAWGQGPTYEQYF.

This rearrangement joins TRBV29-1 to TRBJ2-3; 10 positions agree with TRBD2. The germline V gene has CDR1 SQVTM and CDR2 ANQGSEA. CDR3 length equals 14 residues. Trimming cost V 6 bases and J 0 bases; bases outside gene matches: 3. The CDR3 reads CSVGLASSTDTQYF. Written as DNA, the CDR3 is TGCAGCGTGGGACTAGCGTCTAGCACAGATACGCAGTATTTT.

Only a few counts were recorded for this clone. The rearrangement joins TRBV4-2 to TRBJ2-1; TRBD2 aligns across 7 bases. J was trimmed by 5 bases and V by 6 bases; bases with no gene match: 7. CDR1 LGHNA and CDR2 YNFKEQ come from the germline V gene. The CDR3 runs to 14 residues. The CDR3, as DNA: TGTGCCAGCAGTCTCGGACTAGGCCACAATGAGCAGTTCTTC. The encoded protein is CASSLGLGHNEQFF.

The CDR3 here is CASSSGLAEETQYF. The CDR3 DNA sequence: TGTGCCAGCAGTTCCGGACTAGCGGAAGAGACCCAGTACTTC. The V call is TRBV28, the J call TRBJ2-5, with 10 bases aligning to TRBD2. The CDR3 contains 14 residues. The junction had 2 bases not matched to a gene; V was cut back by 4 bases and J by 3 bases. In germline, CDR1 is MDHEN, CDR2 SYDVKM.

This rearrangement joins TRBV19 to TRBJ2-2, with 10 bases fitting TRBD2. CDR1 is LNHDA, CDR2 SQIVND, per germline (reference sequence). The J segment lost 6 bases and the V segment lost 5 bases, leaving 6 bases of the junction unmatched. The CDR3 extends over 15 amino acids. The CDR3 loop is CASSASGRAAGELFF. The CDR3 DNA reads as TGTGCCAGTAGTGCGAGCGGGAGGGCCGCCGGGGAGCTGTTTTTT.

CDR3 protein: CASSPSLTSTYEQYF. The CDR3 coding sequence is TGTGCCAGCAGCCCTAGCCTAACTAGTACCTACGAGCAGTACTTC. The chain recombines TRBV7-9 with TRBJ2-7, with D perhaps matching TRBD2 (5 bases). The ends were cut back, 5 bases at V and 2 bases at J, with 16 bases in the middle. The CDR3 loop spans 15 amino acids. CDR1 is SEHNR and CDR2 is FQNEAQ in the germline V gene (reference sequence).

This clone was found a few times. The CDR3: CASSPQGTEKLFF. The DNA for the CDR3 is TGTGCCAGCAGCCCACAGGGTACTGAAAAACTGTTTTTT. V gene TRBV11-2 combines with J gene TRBJ1-4; possibly TRBD1 for D (6 bases). Germline CDR1 is SGHAT and CDR2 is FQNNGV. This CDR3 is 13 amino acids long. V was pared by 5 bases and J by 7 bases, with 11 bases between.

This clone was picked up one time. CDR3 DNA: TGCGCCAGCAGCTTGCGGCTAGCGGGGCGCAATGAGCAGTTCTTC. Amino acid sequence: CASSLRLAGRNEQFF. The V call is TRBV5-1, the J call TRBJ2-1, with 9 positions matching TRBD2. After removal of 1 base from V and 6 bases from J, the junction contained 5 bases not matched to a gene. This CDR3 contains 15 residues. Looked up from germline, CDR1 is SGHRS and CDR2 is YFSETQ. The whole variable domain, remainder taken from reference TRBV5-1 and TRBJ2-1, is KAGVTQTPRYLIKTRGQQVTLSCSPISGHRSVSWYQQTPGQGLQFLFEYFSETQRNKGNFPGRFSGRQFSNSRSEMNVSTLELGDSALYLCASSLRLAGRNEQFFGPGTRLTVL.

The chain combines TRBV6-6 with TRBJ2-3; D possibly corresponds to TRBD2 (5 bases). This CDR3 spans 16 amino acids. V was trimmed by 4 bases and J by 9 bases, leaving 23 bases between them. Per the germline V gene, CDR1 is MNHNY and CDR2 is SVGAGI (reference sequence). The chain's CDR3 is CASSSGPLDVLITQYF. The CDR3 DNA is TGTGCCAGCAGTTCTGGTCCACTAGATGTGTTGATCACGCAGTATTTT.

The chain recombines TRBV25-1 with TRBJ2-1, with no clear D. Between the trimmed V and J ends, which lost 2 bases and 9 bases, there was a span of 14 bases. Germline V gene lookup returns CDR1 MGHDK and CDR2 SYGVNS. The CDR3 is made up of 14 amino acids. CDR3 loop: CASSEPSRGVEQFF. In DNA, the CDR3 is TGTGCCAGCAGTGAACCCAGTCGAGGAGTTGAGCAGTTCTTC.

The chain couples TRBV7-9 to TRBJ1-5; perhaps TRBD1 as D (5 bases). In germline, CDR1 is SEHNR, CDR2 FQNEAQ (reference sequence). V shed 0 bases and J shed 4 bases, with 13 bases lying between them. This CDR3 has 16 residues. The CDR3 is CASSLAGQGGNQPQHF. CDR3 nucleotides: TGTGCCAGCAGCTTAGCAGGCCAGGGAGGAAATCAGCCCCAGCATTTT. Full variable domain (outside the CDR3, taken from reference TRBV7-9 and TRBJ1-5): DTGVSQNPRHKITKRGQNVTFRCDPISEHNRLYWYRQTLGQGPEFLTYFQNEAQLEKSRLLSDRFSAERPKGSFSTLEIQRTEQGDSAMYLCASSLAGQGGNQPQHFGDGTRLSIL.

This rearrangement joins TRBV4-1 to TRBJ2-1, with 9 positions matching TRBD2. The V segment lost 0 bases and the J segment 7 bases; nucleotides outside the gene matches: 10. The V gene's germline CDR1 is MGHRA and CDR2 YSYEKL. The length of the CDR3 is 17 residues. CDR3 sequence (DNA): TGCGCCAGCAGCCAAGATATGGCGGGAGGGCCGAGGAATGAGCAGTTCTTC. This sequence encodes CASSQDMAGGPRNEQFF.

V gene TRBV28 combines with J gene TRBJ2-1; perhaps TRBD2 as D (6 bases). Trimming removed 1 base from V and 2 bases from J, with 9 bases in between. Germline values: CDR1 MDHEN, CDR2 SYDVKM. This CDR3 has 15 residues. The CDR3 sequence is CASSLLGGTYNEQFF. CDR3 in DNA: TGTGCCAGCAGTTTATTGGGAGGAACCTACAATGAGCAGTTCTTC.

This clone was observed a handful of times. This sequence joins TRBV19 and TRBJ2-7; 8 bases agree with TRBD1. The junction had 12 bases not matched to a gene; V was cut back by 4 bases and J by 4 bases. The CDR3 loop spans 16 amino acids. Germline-derived CDR1 and CDR2 are LNHDA and SQIVND (reference sequence). This CDR3 is CASSRAPGQEYYEQYF. The CDR3 DNA reads TGTGCCAGTAGTAGGGCACCGGGACAGGAGTATTACGAGCAGTACTTC.

In this sample, this clone turned up once. The chain combines TRBV10-3 with TRBJ2-3; D remains ambiguous. The germline V and J ends were trimmed by 0 bases and 11 bases, with 15 bases remaining between them. This CDR3 comprises 14 residues. The germline V gene has CDR1 ENHRY and CDR2 SYGVKD. The CDR3 here is CAISESTQVRLQYF. DNA for the CDR3: TGTGCCATCAGTGAGTCGACCCAGGTCAGGTTGCAGTATTTT.

The CDR3 region is CATSPGGEPNQPQHF. The CDR3 region has the DNA TGTGCCACCAGCCCGGGGGGGGAGCCCAATCAGCCCCAGCATTTT. J is TRBJ1-5 and V is TRBV15; tentative D call: TRBD1 (5 bases). Trimming removed 5 bases from V and 3 bases from J, with 14 bases in between. CDR1 and CDR2 (germline): LNHNV, YYDKDF (reference sequence). CDR3 length: 15 amino acids.

This clone occurred a few times. The gene calls are TRBV5-6 and TRBJ1-4; TRBD1 is a possible D gene (6 bases). Germline V CDR1 and CDR2: SGHDT, YYEEEE. The CDR3 is 13 residues long. V lost 0 bases and J 11 bases, leaving 11 bases between the germline ends. CDR3 nucleotide sequence: TGTGCCAGCAGCTTGGGACAGGCCGACAAACTGTTTTTT. It encodes CASSLGQADKLFF.

This chain joins TRBV7-9 and TRBJ2-1; D is ambiguous. V was pared by 5 bases and J by 0 bases, with 8 bases between. The CDR3 sequence is 14 residues long. In germline, CDR1 is SEHNR, CDR2 FQNEAQ (reference sequence). CDR3 sequence (DNA): TGTGCCAGCAGCCCTTTCCGCTCCTACAATGAGCAGTTCTTC. Translating it yields CASSPFRSYNEQFF.

In this sample, this clone turned up a few times. J is TRBJ1-2 and V is TRBV6-1; 10 bases align to TRBD1. From germline, CDR1 is MNHNS and CDR2 SASEGT. V was pared by 11 bases and J by 6 bases, with 6 bases of the junction left unmatched. The CDR3 totals 12 residues. The CDR3 here is CAGTGEVHGYTF. CDR3 nucleotides: TGTGCCGGGACAGGGGAAGTCCATGGCTACACCTTC.